This is a list of T cell receptor beta chains from one sample in a study of cytomegalovirus exposure and HLA in healthy donors. Clones were sequenced by immunoSEQ multiplex PCR, and TCRdb holds only the in-frame ones, with some missing. This sample's clone table lists approximately 110,000 clones. The sample taken for sequencing was PBMCs. Receptor source: a man aged 40-49 years in good health and CMV-seronegative. Both conserved end residues are part of each CDR3. D genes are given only for firm matches.

TRBD2	TRBV4-1	TRBJ2-1	CASSRGTSGFYNEQFF	TGCGCCAGCAGCCGGGGGACTAGCGGCTTTTACAATGAGCAGTTCTTC
TRBD2	TRBV27	TRBJ2-3	CASKRTSGYTDTQYF	TGTGCCAGCAAGAGGACTAGCGGGTATACAGATACGCAGTATTTT
TRBD2	TRBV27	TRBJ2-1	CASSLYTGTSRIDAYNEQFF	TGTGCCAGCAGTTTATATACCGGGACTAGCAGGATTGACGCCTACAATGAGCAGTTCTTC
TRBD2	TRBV7-2	TRBJ2-3	CASSLDTSGSTDTQYF	TGTGCCAGCAGCTTAGATACTAGCGGAAGCACAGATACGCAGTATTTT
NA	TRBV5-1	TRBJ1-1	CASSLTGLNTEAFF	TGCGCCAGCAGCTTGACAGGACTGAACACTGAAGCTTTCTTT
NA	TRBV28	TRBJ2-7	CASSNPERVRGDEQYF	TGTGCCAGCAGTAACCCTGAGCGGGTTCGCGGGGACGAGCAGTACTTC
NA	TRBV7-6	TRBJ2-1	CASSLRTDYNEQFF	TGTGCCAGCAGCTTACGAACAGATTACAATGAGCAGTTCTTC
TRBD1	TRBV18	TRBJ1-1	CASSPSTGGTEAFF	TGTGCCAGCTCACCGTCGACAGGGGGCACTGAAGCTTTCTTT
TRBD1	TRBV14	TRBJ1-1	CASSSGQGKAFF	TGTGCCAGCAGCTCGGGACAGGGGAAAGCTTTCTTT
NA	TRBV11-2	TRBJ2-7	CASSLALVSYEQYF	TGTGCCAGCAGCTTAGCCCTAGTTTCCTACGAGCAGTACTTC
TRBD2	TRBV5-5	TRBJ2-3	CASSRATGTINWGF	TGTGCCAGCAGCCGCGCGACCGGGACTATTAATTGGGGTTTT
TRBD2	TRBV7-2	TRBJ2-7	CASGGLAAYEQYF	TGTGCCAGCGGCGGACTAGCGGCCTACGAGCAGTACTTC
NA	TRBV19	TRBJ2-6	CASSIMRAGANVLTF	TGTGCCAGTAGTATTATGCGGGCTGGGGCCAACGTCCTGACTTTC
TRBD1	TRBV6-1	TRBJ1-3	CASSVRDSSGNTIYF	TGTGCCAGCAGTGTAAGGGACAGCTCTGGAAACACCATATATTTT
TRBD1	TRBV6-1	TRBJ1-4	CASSRFDRDEKLFF	TGTGCCAGCAGTCGTTTCGACAGGGATGAAAAACTGTTTTTT
TRBD1	TRBV6-1	TRBJ2-7	CASSESTSGGRSYEQYF	TGTGCCAGCAGTGAATCCACCTCAGGGGGAAGAAGCTACGAGCAGTACTTC
TRBD1	TRBV7-3	TRBJ1-2	CASSLTGQGVYTF	TGTGCCAGCAGCTTAACGGGACAGGGGGTCTACACCTTC
NA	TRBV21-1	TRBJ2-1	CASRDCSYNEQFF	TGTGCCAGCAGGGACTGCTCCTACAATGAGCAGTTCTTC
TRBD2	TRBV11-2	TRBJ2-3	CASSLDVLAGRTDTQYF	TGTGCCAGCAGCTTAGATGTATTAGCGGGACGAACAGATACGCAGTATTTT
NA	TRBV29-1	TRBJ2-7	CSVGPQVIHYEQYF	TGCAGCGTTGGTCCGCAGGTAATTCACTACGAGCAGTACTTC
TRBD1	TRBV5-1	TRBJ1-5	CASSLGTGGSQPQHF	TGCGCCAGCAGCTTGGGGACAGGGGGAAGTCAGCCCCAGCATTTT
TRBD2	TRBV5-6	TRBJ2-3	CASNLLTSGRADTQYF	TGTGCCAGCAACTTGCTGACTAGCGGGAGGGCCGATACGCAGTATTTT
NA	TRBV9	TRBJ1-2	CASRPQGIYGYTF	TGTGCCAGCAGGCCTCAGGGCATCTATGGCTACACCTTC
TRBD2	TRBV4-2	TRBJ2-7	CASSLEREGQGTVYEQYF	TGTGCCAGCAGCCTTGAGCGGGAGGGCCAGGGGACCGTCTACGAGCAGTACTTC
TRBD2	TRBV5-4	TRBJ2-2	CASSWGLAGGDTGELFF	TGTGCCAGCAGCTGGGGACTAGCGGGAGGGGACACCGGGGAGCTGTTTTTT
TRBD1	TRBV27	TRBJ1-5	CASRDRGHSNQPQHF	TGTGCCAGCCGAGACAGGGGGCATAGCAATCAGCCCCAGCATTTT
NA	TRBV7-9	TRBJ2-6	CASSLGRQGSSGANVLTF	TGTGCCAGCAGCTTAGGTCGGCAGGGAAGCTCTGGGGCCAACGTCCTGACTTTC
NA	TRBV5-5	TRBJ2-3	CASSLAGSRTDTQYF	TGTGCCAGCAGCTTGGCCGGGAGTAGGACAGATACGCAGTATTTT
TRBD2	TRBV10-3	TRBJ2-3	CAIRITSGADTQYF	TGTGCCATCAGAATTACTAGCGGAGCAGATACGCAGTATTTT
NA	TRBV15	TRBJ2-5	CATSRDPRSQETQYF	TGTGCCACCAGCAGAGATCCTCGGAGTCAAGAGACCCAGTACTTC
NA	TRBV5-1	TRBJ1-1	CASSPRGGDTEAFF	TGCGCCAGCAGCCCAAGGGGTGGGGATACTGAAGCTTTCTTT
TRBD1	TRBV2	TRBJ2-7	CASRLPGQEPYEQYF	TGTGCCAGCAGACTGCCGGGACAGGAACCCTACGAGCAGTACTTC
TRBD1	TRBV5-1	TRBJ2-7	CASSAYPGQGYEQYF	TGCGCCAGCAGCGCCTACCCGGGACAGGGCTACGAGCAGTACTTC
NA	TRBV7-7	TRBJ2-5	CASSLSPGSQETQYF	TGTGCTAGCAGCTTATCCCCGGGTTCCCAAGAGACCCAGTACTTC
TRBD2	TRBV7-2	TRBJ2-3	CASSLARGGLAGVGITDTQYF	TGTGCCAGCAGCTTAGCAAGGGGTGGACTAGCGGGAGTTGGAATCACAGATACGCAGTATTTT
TRBD2	TRBV27	TRBJ2-5	CASSSLASGRETQYF	TGTGCCAGCAGTTCCCTGGCTAGCGGGAGGGAGACCCAGTACTTC